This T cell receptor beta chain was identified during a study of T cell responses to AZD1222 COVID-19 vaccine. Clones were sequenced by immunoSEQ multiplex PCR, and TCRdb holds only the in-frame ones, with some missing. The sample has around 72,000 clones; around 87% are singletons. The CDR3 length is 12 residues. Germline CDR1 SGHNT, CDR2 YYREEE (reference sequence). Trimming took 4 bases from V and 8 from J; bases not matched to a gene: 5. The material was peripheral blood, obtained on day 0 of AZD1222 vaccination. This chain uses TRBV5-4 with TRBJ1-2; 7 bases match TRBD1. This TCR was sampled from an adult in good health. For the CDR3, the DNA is TGTGCCAGCAGCATTACAGGGGAGGGCTACACCTTC. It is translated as CASSITGEGYTF.